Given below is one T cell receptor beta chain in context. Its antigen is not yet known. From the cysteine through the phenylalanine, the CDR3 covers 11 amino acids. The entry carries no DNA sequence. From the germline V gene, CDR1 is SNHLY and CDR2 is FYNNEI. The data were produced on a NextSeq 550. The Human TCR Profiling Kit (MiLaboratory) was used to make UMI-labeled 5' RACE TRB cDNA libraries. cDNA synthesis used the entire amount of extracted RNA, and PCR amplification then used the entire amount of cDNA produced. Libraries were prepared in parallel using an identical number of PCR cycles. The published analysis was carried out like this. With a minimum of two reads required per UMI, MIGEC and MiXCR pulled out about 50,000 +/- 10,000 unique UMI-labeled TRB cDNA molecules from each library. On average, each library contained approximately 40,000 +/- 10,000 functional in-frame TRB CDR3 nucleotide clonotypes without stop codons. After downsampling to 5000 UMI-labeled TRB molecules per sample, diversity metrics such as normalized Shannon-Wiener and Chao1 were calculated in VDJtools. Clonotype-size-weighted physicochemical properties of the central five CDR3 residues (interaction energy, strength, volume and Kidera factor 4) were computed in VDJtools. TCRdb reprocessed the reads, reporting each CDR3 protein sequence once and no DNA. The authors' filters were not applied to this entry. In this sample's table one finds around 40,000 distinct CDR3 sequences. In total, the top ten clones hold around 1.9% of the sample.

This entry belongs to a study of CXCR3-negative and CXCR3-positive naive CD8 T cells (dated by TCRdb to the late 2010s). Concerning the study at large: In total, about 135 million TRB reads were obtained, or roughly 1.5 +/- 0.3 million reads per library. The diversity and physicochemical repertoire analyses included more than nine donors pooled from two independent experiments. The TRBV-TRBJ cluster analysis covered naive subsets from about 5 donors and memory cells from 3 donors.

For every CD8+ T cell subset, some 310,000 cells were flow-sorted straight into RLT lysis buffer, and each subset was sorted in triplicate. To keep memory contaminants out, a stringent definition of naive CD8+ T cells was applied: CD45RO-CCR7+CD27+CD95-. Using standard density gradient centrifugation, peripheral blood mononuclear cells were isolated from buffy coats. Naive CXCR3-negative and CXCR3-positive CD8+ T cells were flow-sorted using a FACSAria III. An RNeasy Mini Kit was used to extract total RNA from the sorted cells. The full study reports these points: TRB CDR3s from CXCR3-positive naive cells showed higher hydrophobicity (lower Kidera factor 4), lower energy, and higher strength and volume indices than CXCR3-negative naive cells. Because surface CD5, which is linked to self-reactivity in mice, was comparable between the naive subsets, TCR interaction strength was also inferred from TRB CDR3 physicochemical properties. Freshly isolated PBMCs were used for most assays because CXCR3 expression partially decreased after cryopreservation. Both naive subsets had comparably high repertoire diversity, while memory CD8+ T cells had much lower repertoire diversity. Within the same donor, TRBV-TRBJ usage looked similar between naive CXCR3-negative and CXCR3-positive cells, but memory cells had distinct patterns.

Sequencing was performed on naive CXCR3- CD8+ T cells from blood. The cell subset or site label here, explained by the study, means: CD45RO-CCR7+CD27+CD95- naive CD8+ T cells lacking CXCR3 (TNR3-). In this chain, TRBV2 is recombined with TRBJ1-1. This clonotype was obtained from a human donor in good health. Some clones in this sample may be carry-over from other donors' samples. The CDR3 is CAIPVTEEAFF.